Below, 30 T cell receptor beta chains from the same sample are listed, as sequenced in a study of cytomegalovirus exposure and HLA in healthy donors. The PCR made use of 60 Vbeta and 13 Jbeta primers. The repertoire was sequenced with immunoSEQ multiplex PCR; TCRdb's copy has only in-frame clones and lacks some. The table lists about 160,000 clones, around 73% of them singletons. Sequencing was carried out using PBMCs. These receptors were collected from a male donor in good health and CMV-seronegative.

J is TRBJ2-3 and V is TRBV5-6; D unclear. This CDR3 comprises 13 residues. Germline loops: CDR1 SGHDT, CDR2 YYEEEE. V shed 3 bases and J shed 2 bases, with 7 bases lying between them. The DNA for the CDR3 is TGTGCCAGCAGCTACCTATTCACAGATACGCAGTATTTT. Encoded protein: CASSYLFTDTQYF.

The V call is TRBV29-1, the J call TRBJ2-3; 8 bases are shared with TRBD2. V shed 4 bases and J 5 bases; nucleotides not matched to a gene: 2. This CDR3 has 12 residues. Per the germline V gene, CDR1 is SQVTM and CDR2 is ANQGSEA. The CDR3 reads CSVAAGVDTQYF. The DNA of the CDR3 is TGCAGCGTTGCAGCGGGAGTAGATACGCAGTATTTT.

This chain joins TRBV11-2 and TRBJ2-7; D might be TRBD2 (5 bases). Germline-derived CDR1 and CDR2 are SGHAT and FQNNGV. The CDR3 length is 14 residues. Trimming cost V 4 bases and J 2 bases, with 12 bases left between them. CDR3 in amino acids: CASSSGGGTYEQYF. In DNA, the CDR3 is TGTGCCAGCAGCTCCGGTGGAGGTACCTACGAGCAGTACTTC.

CDR3 nucleotide sequence: TGTGCCGGCCCTGTGGGCAGGAACACTGAAGCTTTCTTT. This sequence encodes CAGPVGRNTEAFF. V and J are TRBV7-6 and TRBJ1-1, with D hard to call. Trimming stripped 11 bases from V and 1 base from J, with 14 bases between. In germline, CDR1 is SGHVS, CDR2 FNYEAQ. The CDR3 length is 13 residues.

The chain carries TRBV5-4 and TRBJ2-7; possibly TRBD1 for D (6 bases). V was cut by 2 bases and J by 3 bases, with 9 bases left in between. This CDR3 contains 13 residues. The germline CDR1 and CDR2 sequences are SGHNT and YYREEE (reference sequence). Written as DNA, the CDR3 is TGTGCCAGCAGCTTTACAGGGAACTACGAGCAGTACTTC. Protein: CASSFTGNYEQYF. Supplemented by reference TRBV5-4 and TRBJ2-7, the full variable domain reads ETGVTQSPTHLIKTRGQQVTLRCSSQSGHNTVSWYQQALGQGPQFIFQYYREEENGRGNFPPRFSGLQFPNYSSELNVNALELDDSALYLCASSFTGNYEQYFGPGTRLTVT.

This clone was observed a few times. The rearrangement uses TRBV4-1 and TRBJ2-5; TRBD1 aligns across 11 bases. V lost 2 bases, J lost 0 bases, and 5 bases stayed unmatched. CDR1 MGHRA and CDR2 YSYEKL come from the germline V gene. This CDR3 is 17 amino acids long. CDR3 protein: CASSQTGTGGYQETQYF. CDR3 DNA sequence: TGCGCCAGCAGCCAAACCGGGACAGGGGGTTACCAAGAGACCCAGTACTTC.

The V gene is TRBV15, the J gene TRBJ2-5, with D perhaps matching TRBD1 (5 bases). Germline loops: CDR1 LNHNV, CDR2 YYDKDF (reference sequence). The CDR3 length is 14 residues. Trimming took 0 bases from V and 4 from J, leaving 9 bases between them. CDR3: CATSREGQGETQYF. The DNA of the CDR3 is TGTGCCACCAGCAGAGAGGGGCAGGGAGAGACCCAGTACTTC.

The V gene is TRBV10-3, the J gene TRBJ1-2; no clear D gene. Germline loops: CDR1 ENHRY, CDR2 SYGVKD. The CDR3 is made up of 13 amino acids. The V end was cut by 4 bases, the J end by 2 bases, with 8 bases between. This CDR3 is CAISGGQNYGYTF. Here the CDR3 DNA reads TGTGCCATCAGTGGAGGGCAGAACTATGGCTACACCTTC.

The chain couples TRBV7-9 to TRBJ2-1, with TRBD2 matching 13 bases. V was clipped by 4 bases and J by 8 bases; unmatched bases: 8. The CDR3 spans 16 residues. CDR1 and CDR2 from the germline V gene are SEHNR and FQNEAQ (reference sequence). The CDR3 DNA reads TGTGCCAGCAGCTACAGGACTAGCGGGGGAGGGGATGAGCAGTTCTTC. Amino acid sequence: CASSYRTSGGGDEQFF.

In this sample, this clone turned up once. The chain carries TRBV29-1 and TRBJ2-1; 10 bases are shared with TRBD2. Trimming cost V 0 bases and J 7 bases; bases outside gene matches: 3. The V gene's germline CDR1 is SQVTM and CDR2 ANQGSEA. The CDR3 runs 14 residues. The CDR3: CSVEDTLAGNEQFF. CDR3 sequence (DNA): TGCAGCGTTGAAGATACACTAGCGGGGAATGAGCAGTTCTTC.

Written as DNA, the CDR3 is TGTGCCAGCAGTTACTCCCCTAACCAGGGCTACGAGCAGTACTTC. Its protein is CASSYSPNQGYEQYF. The V gene is TRBV6-5, the J gene TRBJ2-7; possibly TRBD1 for D (5 bases). This CDR3 is 15 amino acids long. V was pared by 0 bases and J by 3 bases, with 12 bases between. Germline V gene sequence: CDR1 MNHEY, CDR2 SVGAGI.

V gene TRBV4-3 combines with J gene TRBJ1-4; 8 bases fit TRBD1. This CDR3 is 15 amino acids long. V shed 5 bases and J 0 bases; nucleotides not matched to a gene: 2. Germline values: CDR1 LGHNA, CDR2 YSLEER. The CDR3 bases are TGCGCCAGCAGCGAACAGGGGGCAACTAATGAAAAACTGTTTTTT. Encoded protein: CASSEQGATNEKLFF.

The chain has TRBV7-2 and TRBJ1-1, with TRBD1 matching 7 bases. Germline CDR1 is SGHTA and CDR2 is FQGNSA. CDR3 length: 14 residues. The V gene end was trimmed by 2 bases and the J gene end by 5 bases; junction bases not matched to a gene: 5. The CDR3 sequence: CASSLNRGATEAFF. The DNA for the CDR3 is TGTGCCAGCAGCTTAAACAGGGGCGCAACTGAAGCTTTCTTT.

CDR3 DNA: TGTGCCAGCAGCTTCGAAGGACTAGCGGGAGGTATTCGCTACGAGCAGTACTTC. It yields the protein CASSFEGLAGGIRYEQYF. The chain combines TRBV5-4 with TRBJ2-7; 14 bases line up with TRBD2. V trimming: 2 bases; J trimming: 3 bases; junction bases outside the gene matches: 10. CDR1 SGHNT and CDR2 YYREEE come from the germline V gene (reference sequence). The CDR3 totals 18 residues.

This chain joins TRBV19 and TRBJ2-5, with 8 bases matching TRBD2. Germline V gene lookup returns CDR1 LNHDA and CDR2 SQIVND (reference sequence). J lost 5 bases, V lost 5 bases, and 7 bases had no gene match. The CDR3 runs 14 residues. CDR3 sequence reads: CASSLSGMGETQYF. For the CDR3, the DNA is TGTGCCAGTAGTCTTAGCGGGATGGGGGAGACCCAGTACTTC.

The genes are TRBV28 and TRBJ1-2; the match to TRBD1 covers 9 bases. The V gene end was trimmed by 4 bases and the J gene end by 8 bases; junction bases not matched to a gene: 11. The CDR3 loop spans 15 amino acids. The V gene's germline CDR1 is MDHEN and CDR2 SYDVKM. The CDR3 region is CASSSSGTGREGYTF. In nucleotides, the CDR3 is TGTGCCAGCAGTTCTTCCGGGACAGGGCGAGAAGGCTACACCTTC.

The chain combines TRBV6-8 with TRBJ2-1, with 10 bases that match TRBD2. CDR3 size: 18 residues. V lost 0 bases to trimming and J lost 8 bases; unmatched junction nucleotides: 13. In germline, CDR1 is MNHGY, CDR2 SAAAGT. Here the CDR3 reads CASSYSPRGLAGGYEQFF. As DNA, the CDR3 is TGTGCCAGCAGTTACTCGCCCAGGGGGTTAGCGGGGGGTTATGAGCAGTTCTTC.

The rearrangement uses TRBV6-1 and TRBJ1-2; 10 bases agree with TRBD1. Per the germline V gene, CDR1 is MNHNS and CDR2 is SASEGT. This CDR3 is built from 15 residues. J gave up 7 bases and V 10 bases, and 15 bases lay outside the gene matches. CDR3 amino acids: CATLDRGRVNLGYTF. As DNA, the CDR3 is TGTGCCACCCTTGACAGGGGGCGAGTAAATCTTGGCTACACCTTC.

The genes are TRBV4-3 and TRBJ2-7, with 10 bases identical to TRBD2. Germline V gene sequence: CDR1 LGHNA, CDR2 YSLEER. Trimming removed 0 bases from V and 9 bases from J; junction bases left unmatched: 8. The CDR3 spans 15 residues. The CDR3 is CASSQDHLAGVPQYF. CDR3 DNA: TGCGCCAGCAGCCAAGATCACCTAGCGGGAGTGCCGCAGTACTTC.

CDR3 sequence: CATRRREVKGDTQYF. The CDR3 coding sequence is TGTGCCACCAGAAGGCGGGAGGTCAAAGGAGATACGCAGTATTTT. The genes are TRBV15 and TRBJ2-3; 8 bases fit TRBD2. Trimming removed 6 bases from V and 5 bases from J; junction bases left unmatched: 10. CDR1 is LNHNV, CDR2 YYDKDF, per germline (reference sequence). This CDR3 is 15 amino acids long.

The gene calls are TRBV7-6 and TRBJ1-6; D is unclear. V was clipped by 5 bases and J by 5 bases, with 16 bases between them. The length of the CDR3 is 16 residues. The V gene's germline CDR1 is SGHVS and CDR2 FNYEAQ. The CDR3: CASSPRLSADNSPLHF. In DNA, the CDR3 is TGTGCCAGCAGCCCGAGGCTTTCGGCAGATAATTCACCCCTCCACTTT.

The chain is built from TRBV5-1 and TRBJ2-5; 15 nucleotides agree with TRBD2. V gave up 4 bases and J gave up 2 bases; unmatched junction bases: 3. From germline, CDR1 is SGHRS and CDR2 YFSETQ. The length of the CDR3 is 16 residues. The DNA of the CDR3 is TGCGCCAGCAGCGCCGGGACTAGCGGGGGGCAAGAGACCCAGTACTTC. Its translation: CASSAGTSGGQETQYF. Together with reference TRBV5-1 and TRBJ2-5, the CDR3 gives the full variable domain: KAGVTQTPRYLIKTRGQQVTLSCSPISGHRSVSWYQQTPGQGLQFLFEYFSETQRNKGNFPGRFSGRQFSNSRSEMNVSTLELGDSALYLCASSAGTSGGQETQYFGPGTRLLVL.

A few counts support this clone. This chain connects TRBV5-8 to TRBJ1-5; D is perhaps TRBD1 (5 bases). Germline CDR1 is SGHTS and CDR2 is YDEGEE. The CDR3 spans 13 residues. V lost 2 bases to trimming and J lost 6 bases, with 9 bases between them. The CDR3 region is CASSLGRAQPQHF. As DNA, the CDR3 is TGTGCCAGCAGCTTAGGCAGGGCTCAGCCCCAGCATTTT.

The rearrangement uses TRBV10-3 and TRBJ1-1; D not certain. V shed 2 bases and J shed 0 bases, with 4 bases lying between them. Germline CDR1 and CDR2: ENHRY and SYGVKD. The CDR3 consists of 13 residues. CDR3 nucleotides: TGTGCCATCAGTGAGACGGTGAACACTGAAGCTTTCTTT. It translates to CAISETVNTEAFF.

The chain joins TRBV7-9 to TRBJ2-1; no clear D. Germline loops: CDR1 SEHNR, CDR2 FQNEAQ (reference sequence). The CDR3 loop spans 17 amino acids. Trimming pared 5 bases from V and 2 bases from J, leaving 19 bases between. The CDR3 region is CASSPTTDLAAYNEQFF. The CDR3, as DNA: TGTGCCAGCAGCCCAACGACGGATCTGGCGGCCTACAATGAGCAGTTCTTC. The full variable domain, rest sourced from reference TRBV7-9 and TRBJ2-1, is DTGVSQNPRHKITKRGQNVTFRCDPISEHNRLYWYRQTLGQGPEFLTYFQNEAQLEKSRLLSDRFSAERPKGSFSTLEIQRTEQGDSAMYLCASSPTTDLAAYNEQFFGPGTRLTVL.

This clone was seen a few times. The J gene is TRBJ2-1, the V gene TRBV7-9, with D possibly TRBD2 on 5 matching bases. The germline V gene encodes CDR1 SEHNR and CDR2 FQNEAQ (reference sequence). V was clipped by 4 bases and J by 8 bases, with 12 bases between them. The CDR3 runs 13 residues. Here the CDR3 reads CASSSRTWDEQFF. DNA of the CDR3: TGTGCCAGCAGCTCGAGGACTTGGGATGAGCAGTTCTTC.

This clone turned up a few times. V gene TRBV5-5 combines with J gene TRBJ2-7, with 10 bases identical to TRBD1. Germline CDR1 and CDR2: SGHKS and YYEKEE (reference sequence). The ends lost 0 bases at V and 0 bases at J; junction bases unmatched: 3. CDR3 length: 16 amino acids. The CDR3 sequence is CASSLGTGGYSYEQYF. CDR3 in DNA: TGTGCCAGCAGCTTGGGGACAGGGGGGTACTCCTACGAGCAGTACTTC.

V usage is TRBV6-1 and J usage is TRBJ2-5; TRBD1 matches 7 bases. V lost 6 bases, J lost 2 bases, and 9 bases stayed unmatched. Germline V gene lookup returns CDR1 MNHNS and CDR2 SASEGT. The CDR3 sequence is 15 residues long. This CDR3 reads CASRQTGFNQETQYF. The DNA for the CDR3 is TGTGCCAGCAGGCAGACAGGGTTCAATCAAGAGACCCAGTACTTC.

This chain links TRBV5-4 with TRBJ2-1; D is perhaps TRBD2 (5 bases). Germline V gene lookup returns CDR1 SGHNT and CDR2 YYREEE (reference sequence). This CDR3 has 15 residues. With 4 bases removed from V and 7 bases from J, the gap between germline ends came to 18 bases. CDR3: CASSPPLRALNEQFF. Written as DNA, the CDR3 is TGTGCCAGCAGCCCCCCACTGCGGGCATTAAATGAGCAGTTCTTC. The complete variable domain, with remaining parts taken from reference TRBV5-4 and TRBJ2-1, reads ETGVTQSPTHLIKTRGQQVTLRCSSQSGHNTVSWYQQALGQGPQFIFQYYREEENGRGNFPPRFSGLQFPNYSSELNVNALELDDSALYLCASSPPLRALNEQFFGPGTRLTVL.

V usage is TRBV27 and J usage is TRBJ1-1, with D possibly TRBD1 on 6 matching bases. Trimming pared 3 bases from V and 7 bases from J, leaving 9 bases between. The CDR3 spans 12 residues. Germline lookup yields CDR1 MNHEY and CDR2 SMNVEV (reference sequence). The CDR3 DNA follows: TGTGCCAGCAGTTTTCCGACAGGTGAAGCTTTCTTT. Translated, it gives CASSFPTGEAFF.